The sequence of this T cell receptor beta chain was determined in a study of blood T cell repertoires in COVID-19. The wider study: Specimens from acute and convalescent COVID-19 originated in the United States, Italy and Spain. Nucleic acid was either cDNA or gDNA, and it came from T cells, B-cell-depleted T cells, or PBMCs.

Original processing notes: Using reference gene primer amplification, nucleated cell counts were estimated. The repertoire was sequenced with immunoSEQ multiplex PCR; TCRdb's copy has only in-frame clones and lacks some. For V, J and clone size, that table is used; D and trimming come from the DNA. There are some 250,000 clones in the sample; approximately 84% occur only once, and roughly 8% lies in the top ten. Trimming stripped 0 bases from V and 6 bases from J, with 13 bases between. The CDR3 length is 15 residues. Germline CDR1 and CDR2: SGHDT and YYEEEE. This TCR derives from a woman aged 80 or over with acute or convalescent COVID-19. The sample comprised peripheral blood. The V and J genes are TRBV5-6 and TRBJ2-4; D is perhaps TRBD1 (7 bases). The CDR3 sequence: CASSLDGGQLNIQYF. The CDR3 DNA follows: TGTGCCAGCAGCTTGGACGGGGGACAGCTAAACATTCAGTACTTC.